Sequencing of this T cell receptor beta chain was carried out in a study of blood T cell repertoires in COVID-19. The data were produced by immunoSEQ multiplex PCR, yet TCRdb's version contains in-frame clones alone and is incomplete. The data contain over 100,000 clones, approximately 84% of them singletons. Germline assignment: CDR1 SGHRS and CDR2 YFSETQ. This CDR3 contains 15 residues. V shed 2 bases and J 5 bases; nucleotides not matched to a gene: 4. What was sequenced was peripheral blood. The gene calls are TRBV5-1 and TRBJ1-5; 10 nucleotides line up with TRBD1. This TCR was recovered from a woman between 45 and 65 years old with acute or convalescent COVID-19. CDR3 sequence reads: CASSLMTGGDQPQHF. The CDR3 bases are TGCGCCAGCAGCTTAATGACAGGGGGCGATCAGCCCCAGCATTTT.